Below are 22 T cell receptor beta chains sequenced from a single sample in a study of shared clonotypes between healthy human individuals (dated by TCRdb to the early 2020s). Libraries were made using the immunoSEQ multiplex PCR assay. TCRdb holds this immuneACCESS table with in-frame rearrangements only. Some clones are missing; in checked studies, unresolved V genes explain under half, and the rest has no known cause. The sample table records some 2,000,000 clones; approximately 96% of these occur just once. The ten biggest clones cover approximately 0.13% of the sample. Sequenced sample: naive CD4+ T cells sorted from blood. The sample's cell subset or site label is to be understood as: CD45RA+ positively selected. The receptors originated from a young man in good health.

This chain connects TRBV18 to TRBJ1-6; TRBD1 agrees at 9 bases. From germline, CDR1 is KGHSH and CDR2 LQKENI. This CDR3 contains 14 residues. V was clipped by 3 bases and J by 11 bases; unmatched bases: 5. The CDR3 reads CASSPGNRGPPLHF. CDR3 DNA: TGTGCCAGCTCACCGGGGAACAGGGGGCCACCCCTCCACTTT.

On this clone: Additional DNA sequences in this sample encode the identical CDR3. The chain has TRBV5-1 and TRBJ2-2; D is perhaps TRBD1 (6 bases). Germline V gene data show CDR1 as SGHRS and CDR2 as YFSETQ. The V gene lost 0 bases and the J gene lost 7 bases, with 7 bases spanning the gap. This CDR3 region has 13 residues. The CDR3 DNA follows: TGCGCCAGCAGCTTGGCAGGGGACGGGGAGCTGTTTTTT. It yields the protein CASSLAGDGELFF.

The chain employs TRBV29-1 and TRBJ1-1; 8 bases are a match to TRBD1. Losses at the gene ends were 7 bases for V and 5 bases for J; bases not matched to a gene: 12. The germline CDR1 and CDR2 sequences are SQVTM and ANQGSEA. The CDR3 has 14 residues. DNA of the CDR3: TGCAGCGCCGGACTTGGACAGGGAAGGACTGAAGCTTTCTTT. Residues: CSAGLGQGRTEAFF.

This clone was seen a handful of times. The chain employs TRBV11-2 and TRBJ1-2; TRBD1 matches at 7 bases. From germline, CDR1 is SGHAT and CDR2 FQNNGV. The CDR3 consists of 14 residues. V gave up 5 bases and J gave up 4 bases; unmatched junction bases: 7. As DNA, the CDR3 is TGTGCCAGCAGCCTTACAGACAGGGCCTATGGCTACACCTTC. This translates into CASSLTDRAYGYTF.

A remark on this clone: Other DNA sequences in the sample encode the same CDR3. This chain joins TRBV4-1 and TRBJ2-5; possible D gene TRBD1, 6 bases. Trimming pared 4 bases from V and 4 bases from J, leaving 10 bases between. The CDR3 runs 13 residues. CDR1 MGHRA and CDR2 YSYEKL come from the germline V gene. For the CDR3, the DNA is TGCGCCAGCAGCCTGGGGACAACAGAGACCCAGTACTTC. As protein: CASSLGTTETQYF.

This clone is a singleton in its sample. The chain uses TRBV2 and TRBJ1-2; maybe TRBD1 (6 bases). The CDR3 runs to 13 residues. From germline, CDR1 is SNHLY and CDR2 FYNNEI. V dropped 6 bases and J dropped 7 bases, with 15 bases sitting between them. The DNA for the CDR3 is TGTGCCAGCAGCTTAAGGGACACGGGTGGCTACACCTTC. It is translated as CASSLRDTGGYTF.

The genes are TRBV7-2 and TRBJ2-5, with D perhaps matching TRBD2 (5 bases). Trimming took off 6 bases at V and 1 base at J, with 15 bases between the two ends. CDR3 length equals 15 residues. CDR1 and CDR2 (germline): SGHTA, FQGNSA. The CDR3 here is CASSSTIIFQETQYF. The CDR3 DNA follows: TGTGCCAGCAGTTCGACTATAATATTCCAAGAGACCCAGTACTTC.

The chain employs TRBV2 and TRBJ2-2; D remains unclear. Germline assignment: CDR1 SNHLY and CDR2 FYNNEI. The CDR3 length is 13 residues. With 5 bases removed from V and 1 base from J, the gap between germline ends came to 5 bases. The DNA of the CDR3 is TGTGCCAGCAGTTATGAGAACACCGGGGAGCTGTTTTTT. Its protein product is CASSYENTGELFF.

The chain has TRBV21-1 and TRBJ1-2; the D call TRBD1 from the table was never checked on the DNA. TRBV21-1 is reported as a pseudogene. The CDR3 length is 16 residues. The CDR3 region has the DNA TGTGCCAGCAGCAAAGCGTGGCGACACCCGGCGAATGGCTACACCTTC. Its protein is CASSKAWRHPANGYTF.

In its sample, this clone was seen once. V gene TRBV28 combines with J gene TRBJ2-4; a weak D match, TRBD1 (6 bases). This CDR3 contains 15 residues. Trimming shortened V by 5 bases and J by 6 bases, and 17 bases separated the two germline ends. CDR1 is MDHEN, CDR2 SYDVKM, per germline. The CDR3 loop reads CASSPNRVWGNIQYF. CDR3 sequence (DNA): TGTGCCAGCAGTCCTAACAGGGTTTGGGGAAACATTCAGTACTTC.

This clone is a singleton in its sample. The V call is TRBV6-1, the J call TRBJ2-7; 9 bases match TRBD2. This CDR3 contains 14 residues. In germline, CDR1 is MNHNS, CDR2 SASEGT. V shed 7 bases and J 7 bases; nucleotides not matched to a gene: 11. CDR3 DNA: TGTGCCAGCACCCTATTAGCGGGAGAGGGGGAGCAGTACTTC. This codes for CASTLLAGEGEQYF.

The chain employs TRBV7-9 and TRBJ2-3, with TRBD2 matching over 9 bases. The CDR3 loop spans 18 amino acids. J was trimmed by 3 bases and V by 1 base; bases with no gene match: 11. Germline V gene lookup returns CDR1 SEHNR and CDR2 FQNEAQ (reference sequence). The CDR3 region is CASSLGLLGLASTDTQYF. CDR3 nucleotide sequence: TGTGCCAGCAGCTTAGGGTTATTGGGACTAGCAAGTACAGATACGCAGTATTTT.

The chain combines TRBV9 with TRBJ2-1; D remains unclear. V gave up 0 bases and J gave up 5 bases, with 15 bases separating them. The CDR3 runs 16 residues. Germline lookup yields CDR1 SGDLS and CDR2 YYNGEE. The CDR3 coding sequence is TGTGCCAGCAGCGTAGACAGTTTTCTCGCGAACAATGAGCAGTTCTTC. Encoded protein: CASSVDSFLANNEQFF.

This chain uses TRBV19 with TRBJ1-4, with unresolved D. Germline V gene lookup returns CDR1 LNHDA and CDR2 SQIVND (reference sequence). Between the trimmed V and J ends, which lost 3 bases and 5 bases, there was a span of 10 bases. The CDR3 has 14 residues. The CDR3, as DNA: TGTGCCAGTAGTATCGGCAGCGTAAATGAAAAACTGTTTTTT. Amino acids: CASSIGSVNEKLFF.

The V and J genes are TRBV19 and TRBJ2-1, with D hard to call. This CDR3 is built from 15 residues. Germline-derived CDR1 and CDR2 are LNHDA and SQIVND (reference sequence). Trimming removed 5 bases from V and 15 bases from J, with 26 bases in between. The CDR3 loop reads CASSSASDRLPRLFF. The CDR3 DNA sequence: TGTGCCAGTAGTTCCGCCTCCGATCGCCTCCCAAGGCTGTTCTTC. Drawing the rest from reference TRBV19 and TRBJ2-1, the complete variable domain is DGGITQSPKYLFRKEGQNVTLSCEQNLNHDAMYWYRQDPGQGLRLIYYSQIVNDFQKGDIAEGYSVSREKKESFPLTVTSAQKNPTAFYLCASSSASDRLPRLFFGPGTRLTVL.

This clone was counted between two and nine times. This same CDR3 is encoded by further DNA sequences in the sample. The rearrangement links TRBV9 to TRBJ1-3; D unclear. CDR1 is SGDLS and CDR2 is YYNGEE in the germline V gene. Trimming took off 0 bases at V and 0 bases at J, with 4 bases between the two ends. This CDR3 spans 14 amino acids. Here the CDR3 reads CASSVEGSGNTIYF. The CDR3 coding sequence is TGTGCCAGCAGCGTAGAGGGCTCTGGAAACACCATATATTTT.

In DNA, the CDR3 is TGCGCCAGCAGCGTAGCGGGAGACGGGACAGATACGCAGTATTTT. Translation gives CASSVAGDGTDTQYF. The rearrangement joins TRBV5-1 to TRBJ2-3; TRBD2 matches 9 bases. Trimming removed 4 bases from V and 3 bases from J; junction bases left unmatched: 6. Per the germline V gene, CDR1 is SGHRS and CDR2 is YFSETQ. The CDR3 totals 15 residues.

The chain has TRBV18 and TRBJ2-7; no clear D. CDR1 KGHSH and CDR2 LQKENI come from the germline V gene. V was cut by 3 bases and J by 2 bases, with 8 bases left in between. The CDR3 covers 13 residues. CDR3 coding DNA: TGTGCCAGCTCACCGGATAATACCTACGAGCAGTACTTC. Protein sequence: CASSPDNTYEQYF.

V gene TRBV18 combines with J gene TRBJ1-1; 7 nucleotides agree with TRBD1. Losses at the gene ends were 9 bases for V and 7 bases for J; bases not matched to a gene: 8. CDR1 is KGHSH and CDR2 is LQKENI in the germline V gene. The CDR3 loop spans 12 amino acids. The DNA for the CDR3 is TGTGCCAGTCACTACAGGGGAGGTGAAGCTTTCTTT. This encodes CASHYRGGEAFF.

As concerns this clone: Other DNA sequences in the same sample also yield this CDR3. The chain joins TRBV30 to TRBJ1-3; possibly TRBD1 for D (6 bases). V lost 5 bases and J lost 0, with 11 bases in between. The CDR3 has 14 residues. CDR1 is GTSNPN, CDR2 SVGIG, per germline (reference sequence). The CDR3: CAWSTGSSGNTIYF. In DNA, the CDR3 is TGTGCCTGGTCTACAGGGAGCTCTGGAAACACCATATATTTT.

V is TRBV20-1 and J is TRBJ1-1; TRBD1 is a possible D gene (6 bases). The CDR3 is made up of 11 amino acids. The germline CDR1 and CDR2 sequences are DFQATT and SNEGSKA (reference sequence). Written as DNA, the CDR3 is TGCAGCCCTAAGGGGGAAACTGAAGCTTTCTTT. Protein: CSPKGETEAFF.

CDR3 in DNA: TGTGCCAGCGATTATGCTCGGGATTTGAGGAATGGCTACACCTTC. It encodes CASDYARDLRNGYTF. The chain uses TRBV6-5 and TRBJ1-2; D not resolved. The germline V gene has CDR1 MNHEY and CDR2 SVGAGI. Trimming left V 8 bases short and J 6 bases short, with 22 bases between. CDR3 length: 15 residues.